A selection of T cell receptor beta chains follows, all from one sample in a study of blood T cell repertoires in COVID-19. Only in-frame clones appear in the TCRdb table, and some are missing; sequencing was by immunoSEQ multiplex PCR. This sample has fewer than 300,000 clones, with about 90% found just once. Sequenced: peripheral blood. The receptors were sampled from a woman between 40 and 50 years old who had recovered from COVID-19. The CDR3 runs from the conserved cysteine through the conserved F or W. The order of the fields is V gene, J gene, D gene, clone size, CDR3 DNA, CDR3 protein. The D gene is left open where the match is weak. Clone size, where shown, is once, few, many, or a class for clones that have expanded.

v_gene: TRBV12-3/TRBV12-4; j_gene: TRBJ1-1; d_gene: -; abundance: -; CDR3nt: TGTGCCAGCAGCCCTGGACAGCTTGAAGCTTTCTTT; CDR3aa: CASSPGQLEAFF
v_gene: TRBV5-1; j_gene: TRBJ1-1; d_gene: -; abundance: -; CDR3nt: TGCGCCAGCAGCTTGAGAGGGTCCACTGAAGCTTTCTTT; CDR3aa: CASSLRGSTEAFF
v_gene: TRBV4-3; j_gene: TRBJ1-1; d_gene: -; abundance: -; CDR3nt: TGCGCCAGCAGCCAAGGAGCCTCAGGGCCGAACACTGAAGCTTTCTTT; CDR3aa: CASSQGASGPNTEAFF
v_gene: TRBV5-1; j_gene: TRBJ1-2; d_gene: -; abundance: -; CDR3nt: TGCGCCAGCAGCTTGGAGGCAGGGGCCTATGGCTACACCTTC; CDR3aa: CASSLEAGAYGYTF
v_gene: TRBV6-2/TRBV6-3; j_gene: TRBJ1-1; d_gene: TRBD1; abundance: few; CDR3nt: TGTGCCAGCAGCTTGGACAGGCCCACGGGTGAAGCTTTCTTT; CDR3aa: CASSLDRPTGEAFF
v_gene: TRBV4-3; j_gene: TRBJ1-2; d_gene: -; abundance: -; CDR3nt: TGCGCCAGCAGGTCAGGGCATGGCTACACCTTC; CDR3aa: CASRSGHGYTF
v_gene: TRBV6-1; j_gene: TRBJ2-6; d_gene: -; abundance: -; CDR3nt: TGTGCCAGCAGTGCCAGGGGTCGGCGTGGGGCCAACGTCCTGACTTTC; CDR3aa: CASSARGRRGANVLTF
v_gene: TRBV19; j_gene: TRBJ1-2; d_gene: -; abundance: -; CDR3nt: TGTGCCAGTAGTTTGGGGTCCGGCCGGGGGACCTTC; CDR3aa: CASSLGSGRGTF
v_gene: TRBV12-5; j_gene: TRBJ2-5; d_gene: TRBD2; abundance: -; CDR3nt: TGTGCTAGTGGTTTGACTAGCGGGGGGGCTAGGGAGACCCAGTACTTC; CDR3aa: CASGLTSGGARETQYF
v_gene: TRBV5-4; j_gene: TRBJ2-7; d_gene: TRBD1; abundance: few; CDR3nt: TGTGCCACTAGACAGGGTTTCTCCGAGCAGTACTTC; CDR3aa: CATRQGFSEQYF
v_gene: TRBV5-5; j_gene: TRBJ1-1; d_gene: -; abundance: -; CDR3nt: TGTGCCAGCAGCCCCAGGGTGGTGAACACTGAAGCTTTCTTT; CDR3aa: CASSPRVVNTEAFF
v_gene: TRBV10-1; j_gene: TRBJ2-1; d_gene: TRBD2; abundance: -; CDR3nt: TGCGCCAGCAGTGTAGCGGGGCCTTACAATGAGCAGTTCTTC; CDR3aa: CASSVAGPYNEQFF
v_gene: TRBV29-1; j_gene: TRBJ2-7; d_gene: TRBD1; abundance: -; CDR3nt: TGCAGCGTGGGACAGGGAGGCGAGCAGTACTTC; CDR3aa: CSVGQGGEQYF
v_gene: TRBV9; j_gene: TRBJ1-4; d_gene: TRBD1; abundance: once; CDR3nt: TGTGCCAGCAGCGTCGGAGGGGGCCGAAATGAAAAACTGTTTTTT; CDR3aa: CASSVGGGRNEKLFF
v_gene: TRBV12-3/TRBV12-4; j_gene: TRBJ1-2; d_gene: -; abundance: -; CDR3nt: TGTGCCAGCTGCCTGCGCCCTAACTATGGCTACACCTTC; CDR3aa: CASCLRPNYGYTF
v_gene: TRBV18; j_gene: TRBJ1-1; d_gene: -; abundance: -; CDR3nt: TGTGCCAGCTCACCTGCACTCCCCTTGACTGAAGCTTTCTTT; CDR3aa: CASSPALPLTEAFF
v_gene: TRBV7-3; j_gene: TRBJ2-1; d_gene: -; abundance: -; CDR3nt: TGTGCCAGCAGCCCCACCCGTTCGGGGGTACATGAGCAGTTCTTC; CDR3aa: CASSPTRSGVHEQFF
v_gene: TRBV12-5; j_gene: TRBJ1-2; d_gene: TRBD1; abundance: -; CDR3nt: TGTGCTAGTGGTTTGGCCGGGACAGCGATCAACTATGGCTACACCTTC; CDR3aa: CASGLAGTAINYGYTF
v_gene: TRBV30; j_gene: TRBJ2-3; d_gene: TRBD2; abundance: -; CDR3nt: TGTGCCTGGAGTGTATTGGTGACTAGCGGCACAGATACGCAGTATTTT; CDR3aa: CAWSVLVTSGTDTQYF
v_gene: TRBV5-6; j_gene: TRBJ1-1; d_gene: TRBD1; abundance: -; CDR3nt: TGTGCCAGCAGTGGCAAGGGACAGGGGTACCGAAAAGCTTTCTTT; CDR3aa: CASSGKGQGYRKAFF
v_gene: TRBV6-5; j_gene: TRBJ1-1; d_gene: -; abundance: -; CDR3nt: TGTGCCAGCAGTTACTCCGAGGACAGCTTGTATGCTGAAGCTTTCTTT; CDR3aa: CASSYSEDSLYAEAFF
v_gene: TRBV10-3; j_gene: TRBJ2-1; d_gene: TRBD2; abundance: -; CDR3nt: TGTGCCATCAGTGATAAGGGCGGCGGGGGGAAAATTTACAATGAGCAGTTCTTC; CDR3aa: CAISDKGGGGKIYNEQFF
v_gene: TRBV21-1; j_gene: TRBJ1-2; d_gene: -; abundance: -; CDR3nt: TGTGCCAGCAGCAAACGACAGCTACCCGGGAGAGGCTACACCTTC; CDR3aa: CASSKRQLPGRGYTF
v_gene: TRBV18; j_gene: TRBJ1-4; d_gene: TRBD1; abundance: -; CDR3nt: TGTGCCAGCTCACCCAGGACAGGGACTGAAAAACTGTTTTTT; CDR3aa: CASSPRTGTEKLFF
v_gene: TRBV7-8; j_gene: TRBJ2-7; d_gene: TRBD2; abundance: -; CDR3nt: TGTGCCAGCAGCTTAGGGCTAGCGGGGTACTACGAGCAGTACTTC; CDR3aa: CASSLGLAGYYEQYF
v_gene: TRBV9; j_gene: TRBJ1-1; d_gene: -; abundance: -; CDR3nt: TGTGCCAGCAGCGTAGGGGCAGGGCGGAACACTGAAGCTTTCTTT; CDR3aa: CASSVGAGRNTEAFF
v_gene: TRBV19; j_gene: TRBJ1-2; d_gene: -; abundance: -; CDR3nt: TGTGCCAGTAGTTTGGGGCCCACCAACTATGGCTACACCTTC; CDR3aa: CASSLGPTNYGYTF
v_gene: TRBV4-2; j_gene: TRBJ1-1; d_gene: -; abundance: -; CDR3nt: TGTGCCAGCAGCCAACCAAACACTGAAGCTTTCTTT; CDR3aa: CASSQPNTEAFF
v_gene: TRBV7-2; j_gene: TRBJ1-1; d_gene: -; abundance: -; CDR3nt: TGTGCCAGCAGCTCTAACAGGGACACTGAAGCTTTCTTT; CDR3aa: CASSSNRDTEAFF
v_gene: TRBV29-1; j_gene: TRBJ2-1; d_gene: TRBD2; abundance: once; CDR3nt: TGCAGCGTTGTGGCTAGCGGGGAGGATGAGCAGTTCTTC; CDR3aa: CSVVASGEDEQFF
v_gene: TRBV27; j_gene: TRBJ2-1; d_gene: TRBD1; abundance: -; CDR3nt: TGTGCCAGCAGTTGGGACAGGGGTGTCTACAATGAGCAGTTCTTC; CDR3aa: CASSWDRGVYNEQFF
v_gene: TRBV19; j_gene: TRBJ2-3; d_gene: -; abundance: -; CDR3nt: TGTGCCAGTAGTATAGCTGCCCCCAGTCAGGGGCATACGCAGTATTTT; CDR3aa: CASSIAAPSQGHTQYF
v_gene: TRBV4-3; j_gene: TRBJ1-2; d_gene: -; abundance: once; CDR3nt: TGCGCCAGCAGCCAAGGGCGGACGGGAGGTAGCGGCTACACCTTC; CDR3aa: CASSQGRTGGSGYTF
v_gene: TRBV27; j_gene: TRBJ1-6; d_gene: -; abundance: -; CDR3nt: TGTGCCAGCAGTTTCTGGTCAGGGAATTCACCCCTCCACTTT; CDR3aa: CASSFWSGNSPLHF
v_gene: TRBV19; j_gene: TRBJ1-6; d_gene: -; abundance: few; CDR3nt: TGTGCCAGTAGTATCGCGGGGGGGTCCTATAATTCACCCCTCCACTTT; CDR3aa: CASSIAGGSYNSPLHF
v_gene: TRBV27; j_gene: TRBJ2-2; d_gene: -; abundance: -; CDR3nt: TGTGCCAGCAGTTTATCGGGGGCGGGCACCGGGGAGCTGTTTTTT; CDR3aa: CASSLSGAGTGELFF
v_gene: TRBV10-2; j_gene: TRBJ2-3; d_gene: -; abundance: -; CDR3nt: TGCGCCAGCAGCCCCCTGGGGGGGCGAATGGCAGATACGCAGTATTTT; CDR3aa: CASSPLGGRMADTQYF
v_gene: TRBV9; j_gene: TRBJ1-1; d_gene: -; abundance: few; CDR3nt: TGTGCCAGCAGCCCAAATCCATACATGAACACTGAAGCTTTCTTT; CDR3aa: CASSPNPYMNTEAFF
v_gene: TRBV3-1/TRBV3-2; j_gene: TRBJ2-3; d_gene: -; abundance: -; CDR3nt: TGTGCCAGCAGCCACCCCCTGTGGCAGGGCGGGGCAGATACGCAGTATTTT; CDR3aa: CASSHPLWQGGADTQYF
v_gene: TRBV10-3; j_gene: TRBJ2-7; d_gene: TRBD1; abundance: few; CDR3nt: TGTGCCAGCCGCACAGGGGGCGGGGACGAGCAGTACTTC; CDR3aa: CASRTGGGDEQYF
v_gene: TRBV5-6; j_gene: TRBJ2-7; d_gene: -; abundance: -; CDR3nt: TGTGCCAGCAGCTTGGGCAGAAACTACGAGCAGTACTTC; CDR3aa: CASSLGRNYEQYF
v_gene: TRBV18; j_gene: TRBJ1-3; d_gene: -; abundance: -; CDR3nt: TGTGCCAGCTCACCTTTACAAGACTCTGGAAACACCATATATTTT; CDR3aa: CASSPLQDSGNTIYF
v_gene: TRBV7-5; j_gene: TRBJ2-5; d_gene: -; abundance: -; CDR3nt: TGTGCCAGAAGCCCGGGACTAGTCCCGTACTTC; CDR3aa: CARSPGLVPYF
v_gene: TRBV5-4; j_gene: TRBJ2-5; d_gene: TRBD2; abundance: -; CDR3nt: TGTGCCAGCAGCTTGGGACGGGGGGAAGAGACCCAGTACTTC; CDR3aa: CASSLGRGEETQYF
v_gene: TRBV19; j_gene: TRBJ1-5; d_gene: -; abundance: few; CDR3nt: TGTGCCAGTAGTATTCCCTATTTGGCCGGGAGTTATCAGCCCCAGCATTTT; CDR3aa: CASSIPYLAGSYQPQHF
v_gene: TRBV7-9; j_gene: TRBJ1-1; d_gene: TRBD1; abundance: -; CDR3nt: TGTGCCAGCAGCCCCCAAGGGGACAGGGGAGTTGACACTGAAGCTTTCTTT; CDR3aa: CASSPQGDRGVDTEAFF
v_gene: TRBV29-1; j_gene: TRBJ1-5; d_gene: TRBD1; abundance: -; CDR3nt: TGCAGCGCCCTCCCGGGACAGGGTCAGCCCCAGCATTTT; CDR3aa: CSALPGQGQPQHF
v_gene: TRBV5-1; j_gene: TRBJ1-1; d_gene: -; abundance: -; CDR3nt: TGCGCCAGCAGCTTTGCAGGGAACACTGAAGCTTTCTTT; CDR3aa: CASSFAGNTEAFF
v_gene: TRBV20-1; j_gene: TRBJ1-2; d_gene: -; abundance: -; CDR3nt: TGCAGTGCGCCGACAGGCTATGGCTACACCTTC; CDR3aa: CSAPTGYGYTF
v_gene: TRBV27; j_gene: TRBJ2-7; d_gene: TRBD1; abundance: -; CDR3nt: TGTGCCAGCAGTGGACAGGGGCCCTACGAGCAGTACTTC; CDR3aa: CASSGQGPYEQYF
v_gene: TRBV2; j_gene: TRBJ1-2; d_gene: TRBD1; abundance: few; CDR3nt: TGTGCCAGCGGGGCAGGGGGATTTTATGGCTACACCTTC; CDR3aa: CASGAGGFYGYTF
v_gene: TRBV7-2; j_gene: TRBJ1-5; d_gene: -; abundance: -; CDR3nt: TGTGCCAGCAGCTTAGGACCTGGGAGGAATCAGCCCCAGCATTTT; CDR3aa: CASSLGPGRNQPQHF
v_gene: TRBV5-1; j_gene: TRBJ1-2; d_gene: -; abundance: -; CDR3nt: TGCGCCAGCAGCTTGGGAGGGATCTATGGCTACACCTTC; CDR3aa: CASSLGGIYGYTF
v_gene: TRBV12-3/TRBV12-4; j_gene: TRBJ1-1; d_gene: -; abundance: -; CDR3nt: TGTGCCAGCAGTTTAGTGGGGCAGCTTCAAGCTTTCTTT; CDR3aa: CASSLVGQLQAFF